The 9 T cell receptor beta chains given below trace back to one sample, sequenced in a study of cytomegalovirus exposure and HLA in healthy donors. The PCR used 60 Vbeta and 13 Jbeta primers. Sequenced by immunoSEQ multiplex PCR; TCRdb stores in-frame clones only, minus some. The sample has fewer than 70,000 clones, approximately 80% seen once. Specimen: PBMCs. Every receptor here comes from a human donor in good health.

The chain couples TRBV29-1 to TRBJ2-7; tentatively, D is TRBD1 (6 bases). V was clipped by 7 bases and J by 0 bases, with 16 bases between them. Germline V gene lookup returns CDR1 SQVTM and CDR2 ANQGSEA. The CDR3 contains 14 residues. In DNA, the CDR3 is TGCAGCGCCGTACAGGGAGAGGGCTCCTACGAGCAGTACTTC. Translation: CSAVQGEGSYEQYF.

This sequence joins TRBV15 and TRBJ2-5; 8 bases fit TRBD1. The CDR3 is 13 amino acids. Germline loops: CDR1 LNHNV, CDR2 YYDKDF (reference sequence). V shed 4 bases and J 4 bases; nucleotides not matched to a gene: 2. The chain's CDR3 is CATSIDRGETQYF. The CDR3 DNA reads as TGTGCCACCAGCATCGACAGGGGAGAGACCCAGTACTTC.

The sample holds one count of this clone. The CDR3 DNA reads as TGTGCCAGCAGCGGTGGGGGGGACTATGGCTACACCTTC. This encodes CASSGGGDYGYTF. The chain has TRBV7-9 and TRBJ1-2, with D perhaps matching TRBD1 (5 bases). The CDR3 is 13 residues long. The V end was cut by 5 bases, the J end by 3 bases, with 10 bases between. From germline, CDR1 is SEHNR and CDR2 FQNEAQ (reference sequence). The full variable domain, in which reference TRBV7-9 and TRBJ1-2 provide the parts outside the CDR3, is DTGVSQNPRHKITKRGQNVTFRCDPISEHNRLYWYRQTLGQGPEFLTYFQNEAQLEKSRLLSDRFSAERPKGSFSTLEIQRTEQGDSAMYLCASSGGGDYGYTFGSGTRLTVV.

This clone was detected only once. The CDR3 DNA reads as TGTGCCAGCAGCTTACCTGGGTCAGGTCAAGAGACCCAGTACTTC. Its protein product is CASSLPGSGQETQYF. The rearrangement uses TRBV7-2 and TRBJ2-5; D ambiguous. V lost 2 bases and J lost 2, with 12 bases in between. The CDR3 is 15 residues long. The germline gives CDR1 SGHTA, CDR2 FQGNSA.

V and J are TRBV21-1 and TRBJ1-5. TRBV21-1 is classified as a pseudogene. This CDR3 has 19 amino acids. The CDR3 nucleotides are TGTGCCAGCAGCAAACGTCGGGGTACCTTAAATTATAGCAATCAGCCCCAGCATTTT. Translating gives CASSKRRGTLNYSNQPQHF.

Comments on this clone: The junction shows a germline mismatch at one end, possibly a read error. The gene calls are TRBV4-3 and TRBJ2-3; 7 bases are shared with TRBD2. Germline V gene data show CDR1 as LGHNA and CDR2 as YSLEER. The CDR3 covers 13 residues. CDR3 bases: TGCGTCAGCAGCCAAGATTTGATAGCGGGGCAGTATTTT. It translates to CVSSQDLIAGQYF.

By share, this clone counts as medium-sized. The chain recombines TRBV7-2 with TRBJ2-5, with 10 bases that match TRBD1. CDR3 length: 15 amino acids. Trimming at V came to 1 base and at J to 5 bases, leaving 4 bases not matched to a gene. Germline CDR1 is SGHTA and CDR2 is FQGNSA. CDR3 sequence reads: CASSLVRGQGETQYF. For the CDR3, the DNA is TGTGCCAGCAGCTTAGTTCGGGGACAGGGGGAGACCCAGTACTTC. The whole variable domain, filled in from reference TRBV7-2 and TRBJ2-5, reads GAGVSQSPSNKVTEKGKDVELRCDPISGHTALYWYRQSLGQGLEFLIYFQGNSAPDKSGLPSDRFSAERTGGSVSTLTIQRTQQEDSAVYLCASSLVRGQGETQYFGPGTRLLVL.

The chain uses TRBV30 and TRBJ1-6, with no clear D. Trimming left V 2 bases short and J 6 bases short, with 11 bases between. The CDR3 sequence is 14 residues long. Germline lookup yields CDR1 GTSNPN and CDR2 SVGIG (reference sequence). The CDR3 DNA follows: TGTGCCTGGAGTCTCACACAGACTAATTCACCCCTCCACTTT. Translating gives CAWSLTQTNSPLHF.

The chain couples TRBV18 to TRBJ2-7; tentative D call: TRBD1 (6 bases). This CDR3 region has 14 residues. Per germline, CDR1 KGHSH and CDR2 LQKENI. V was trimmed by 3 bases and J by 2 bases, leaving 11 bases between them. CDR3 bases: TGTGCCAGCTCACCCCCCGGGACAACCTACGAGCAGTACTTC. This codes for CASSPPGTTYEQYF.